A selection of T cell receptor beta chains follows, all from one sample in a study of blood T cell repertoires in COVID-19. The table came from immunoSEQ multiplex PCR; TCRdb's copy has only in-frame clones and leaves some out. Among hundreds of thousands of clones, 65% to 90% were seen once, and the ten largest hold approximately 7.6%. The sample consisted of peripheral blood. The source is a human donor in a cohort sampled during active COVID-19. Each CDR3 is given with its conserved first and last residue. Each record gives: CDR3 DNA, CDR3 protein, clone size, V gene, J gene, D gene. The D gene is left open where the match is weak. Clone size is stated in some rows and not others, as once, few, many or a class when expanded.

CDR3 DNA: TGTGCCAGCAGAGACCGGACAGGGCACGATGAGCAGTTCTTC
CDR3 protein: CASRDRTGHDEQFF
clone size: .
V gene: TRBV2
J gene: TRBJ2-1
D gene: TRBD1

CDR3 DNA: TGTGCCAGCAAGGCCGGGGGGATCACAGATACGCAGTATTTT
CDR3 protein: CASKAGGITDTQYF
clone size: once
V gene: TRBV2
J gene: TRBJ2-3
D gene: TRBD2

CDR3 DNA: TGTGCCACCAGCAGAGAAGGAGGGCGTGAGCAGTTCTTC
CDR3 protein: CATSREGGREQFF
clone size: .
V gene: TRBV15
J gene: TRBJ2-1
D gene: .

CDR3 DNA: TGCAGCGTGAACCAGTGGAATGAGCAGTTCTTC
CDR3 protein: CSVNQWNEQFF
clone size: .
V gene: TRBV29-1
J gene: TRBJ2-1
D gene: .

CDR3 DNA: TGTGCCAGCAGCCCGGTGGCAACTAATGAAAAACTGTTTTTT
CDR3 protein: CASSPVATNEKLFF
clone size: .
V gene: TRBV5-6
J gene: TRBJ1-4
D gene: .

CDR3 DNA: TGTGCCAGCAGTTACGGACAGGGGGTAAATCAGCCCCAGCATTTT
CDR3 protein: CASSYGQGVNQPQHF
clone size: .
V gene: TRBV27
J gene: TRBJ1-5
D gene: TRBD1

CDR3 DNA: TGCGCCAGCAGCTTGGGGCAGGGAGGAACAGATACGCAGTATTTT
CDR3 protein: CASSLGQGGTDTQYF
clone size: .
V gene: TRBV5-1
J gene: TRBJ2-3
D gene: .

CDR3 DNA: TGTGCCAGCTCACCAGAGGGTTTTGGTAACTATGGCTACACCTTC
CDR3 protein: CASSPEGFGNYGYTF
clone size: .
V gene: TRBV18
J gene: TRBJ1-2
D gene: .

CDR3 DNA: TGTGCCATCAGTGATAAACTAACCTCACCCCTCCACTTT
CDR3 protein: CAISDKLTSPLHF
clone size: .
V gene: TRBV10-3
J gene: TRBJ1-6
D gene: .

CDR3 DNA: TGTGCCAGCAGTCGCCTAGGTGACAGTCCTTGGCAGTATTTT
CDR3 protein: CASSRLGDSPWQYF
clone size: .
V gene: TRBV25-1
J gene: TRBJ2-3
D gene: .

CDR3 DNA: TGTGCCAGTAGTATAGATCACGGGGGCGAGCAGTACTTC
CDR3 protein: CASSIDHGGEQYF
clone size: .
V gene: TRBV19
J gene: TRBJ2-7
D gene: .

CDR3 DNA: TGTGCCAGCAGCGGTGACATCACTGAAGCTTTCTTT
CDR3 protein: CASSGDITEAFF
clone size: .
V gene: TRBV9
J gene: TRBJ1-1
D gene: .

CDR3 DNA: TGTGCCAGTAGTATAGGGGCAGGATCCTACGAGCAGTACTTC
CDR3 protein: CASSIGAGSYEQYF
clone size: .
V gene: TRBV19
J gene: TRBJ2-7
D gene: .

CDR3 DNA: TGTGCCAGCAGGCCGACAGGGGATGAGCAGTTCTTC
CDR3 protein: CASRPTGDEQFF
clone size: few
V gene: TRBV12-3/TRBV12-4
J gene: TRBJ2-1
D gene: TRBD1

CDR3 DNA: TGTGCCAGCAGTTACAAAGGGGAAGCCTACGAGCAGTACTTC
CDR3 protein: CASSYKGEAYEQYF
clone size: .
V gene: TRBV6-5
J gene: TRBJ2-7
D gene: .

CDR3 DNA: TGCGCCAGCATCGGGGGTGAAGCTTTCTTT
CDR3 protein: CASIGGEAFF
clone size: .
V gene: TRBV10-1
J gene: TRBJ1-1
D gene: .

CDR3 DNA: TGTGCCAGCAGGAAGACAGGGTCAACATTTACTGAAGCTTTCTTT
CDR3 protein: CASRKTGSTFTEAFF
clone size: .
V gene: TRBV7-9
J gene: TRBJ1-1
D gene: TRBD1

CDR3 DNA: TGTGCCAGCAGTTACAGAGGGGAGCAGTACTTC
CDR3 protein: CASSYRGEQYF
clone size: .
V gene: TRBV6-5
J gene: TRBJ2-7
D gene: .

CDR3 DNA: TGTGCCAGCAGTAGAACCCCAGGTTTCCCTCCCGATGAGCAGTTCTTC
CDR3 protein: CASSRTPGFPPDEQFF
clone size: .
V gene: TRBV6-6
J gene: TRBJ2-1
D gene: .

CDR3 DNA: TGTGCCAGCAGCTCAGACAGACCGATTGGAAACACCATATATTTT
CDR3 protein: CASSSDRPIGNTIYF
clone size: .
V gene: TRBV7-9
J gene: TRBJ1-3
D gene: .

CDR3 DNA: TGCAGCGTTGATGACAGTCTCTATGGCTACACCTTC
CDR3 protein: CSVDDSLYGYTF
clone size: once
V gene: TRBV29-1
J gene: TRBJ1-2
D gene: .

CDR3 DNA: TGTGCCAGCAGCGTATTGGGGCAACGCTCCTACAATGAGCAGTTCTTC
CDR3 protein: CASSVLGQRSYNEQFF
clone size: .
V gene: TRBV9
J gene: TRBJ2-1
D gene: .

CDR3 DNA: TGTGCCAGCAGCTTAAATCTAGCGGGGTCCCAAGAGACCCAGTACTTC
CDR3 protein: CASSLNLAGSQETQYF
clone size: .
V gene: TRBV7-3
J gene: TRBJ2-5
D gene: TRBD2

CDR3 DNA: TGCGCCAGCAGCCAAGTAGCGGTGAACAGGGGGAACGAGCAGTACTTC
CDR3 protein: CASSQVAVNRGNEQYF
clone size: .
V gene: TRBV4-1
J gene: TRBJ2-7
D gene: TRBD1

CDR3 DNA: TGTGCCAGCAGTGAAGAGGGGACAGAGGATGAGCAGTTCTTC
CDR3 protein: CASSEEGTEDEQFF
clone size: .
V gene: TRBV2
J gene: TRBJ2-1
D gene: TRBD1

CDR3 DNA: TGTGCCAGCAGCCACTCAATTCCGGGACACGTCTCTGGAAACACCATATATTTT
CDR3 protein: CASSHSIPGHVSGNTIYF
clone size: .
V gene: TRBV5-6
J gene: TRBJ1-3
D gene: .

CDR3 DNA: TGTGCCTGGAGGCCGGGACAGCCTTATGGCTACACCTTC
CDR3 protein: CAWRPGQPYGYTF
clone size: .
V gene: TRBV30
J gene: TRBJ1-2
D gene: TRBD1

CDR3 DNA: TGTGCCAGCAGTGAAGGGACAGGAAACTATGGCTACACCTTC
CDR3 protein: CASSEGTGNYGYTF
clone size: .
V gene: TRBV6-1
J gene: TRBJ1-2
D gene: TRBD1

CDR3 DNA: TGTGCCTGGATAGGACAGGCGAACACTGAAGCTTTCTTT
CDR3 protein: CAWIGQANTEAFF
clone size: few
V gene: TRBV30
J gene: TRBJ1-1
D gene: TRBD1

CDR3 DNA: TGTGCCAGCAGTTTTACAGCCGGACAGGGAGGCTATGGCTACACCTTC
CDR3 protein: CASSFTAGQGGYGYTF
clone size: .
V gene: TRBV27
J gene: TRBJ1-2
D gene: TRBD1